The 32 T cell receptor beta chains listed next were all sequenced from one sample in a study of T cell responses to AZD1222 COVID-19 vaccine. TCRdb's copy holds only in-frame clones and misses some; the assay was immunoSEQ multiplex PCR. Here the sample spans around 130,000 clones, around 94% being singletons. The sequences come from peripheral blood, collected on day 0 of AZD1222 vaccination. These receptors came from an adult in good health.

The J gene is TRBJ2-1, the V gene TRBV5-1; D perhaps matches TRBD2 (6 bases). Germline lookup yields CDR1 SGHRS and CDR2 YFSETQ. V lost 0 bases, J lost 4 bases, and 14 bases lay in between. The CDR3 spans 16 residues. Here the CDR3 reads CASSLVGGAGYNEQFF. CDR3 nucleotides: TGCGCCAGCAGCTTGGTGGGGGGAGCCGGGTACAATGAGCAGTTCTTC.

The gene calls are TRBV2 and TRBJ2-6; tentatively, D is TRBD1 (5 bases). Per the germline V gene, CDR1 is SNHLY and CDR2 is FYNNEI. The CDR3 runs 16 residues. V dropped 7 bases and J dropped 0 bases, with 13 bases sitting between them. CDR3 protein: CASTRARDSGANVLTF. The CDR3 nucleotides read TGTGCCAGCACCAGGGCCCGTGACTCTGGGGCCAACGTCCTGACTTTC. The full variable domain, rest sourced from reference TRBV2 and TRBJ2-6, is EPEVTQTPSHQVTQMGQEVILRCVPISNHLYFYWYRQILGQKVEFLVSFYNNEISEKSEIFDDQFSVERPDGSNFTLKIRSTKLEDSAMYFCASTRARDSGANVLTFGAGSRLTVL.

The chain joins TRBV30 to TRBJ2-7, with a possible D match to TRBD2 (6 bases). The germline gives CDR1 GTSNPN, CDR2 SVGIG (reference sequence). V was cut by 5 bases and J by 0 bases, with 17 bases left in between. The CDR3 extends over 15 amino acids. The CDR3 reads CAWAIPIAASYEQYF. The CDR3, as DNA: TGTGCCTGGGCTATTCCCATAGCGGCCTCCTACGAGCAGTACTTC.

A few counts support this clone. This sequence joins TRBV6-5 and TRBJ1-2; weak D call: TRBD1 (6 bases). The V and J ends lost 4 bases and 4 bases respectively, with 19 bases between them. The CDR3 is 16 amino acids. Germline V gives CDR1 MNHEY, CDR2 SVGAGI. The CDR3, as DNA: TGTGCCAGCAGTTCCCCACCTTATACAGGGAGCTATGGCTACACCTTC. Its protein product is CASSSPPYTGSYGYTF.

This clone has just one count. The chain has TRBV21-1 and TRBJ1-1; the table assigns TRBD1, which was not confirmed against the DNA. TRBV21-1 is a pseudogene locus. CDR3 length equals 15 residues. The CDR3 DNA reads TGTGCCAGCAGCAAAGACCCCAGGGGATCCACTGAAGCTTTCTTT. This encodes CASSKDPRGSTEAFF.

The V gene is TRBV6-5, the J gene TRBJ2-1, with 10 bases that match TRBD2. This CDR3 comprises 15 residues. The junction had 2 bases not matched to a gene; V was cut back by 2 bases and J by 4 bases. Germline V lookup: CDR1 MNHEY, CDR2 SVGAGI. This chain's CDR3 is CASSYLAGDYNEQFF. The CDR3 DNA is TGTGCCAGCAGTTACCTAGCGGGAGATTACAATGAGCAGTTCTTC.

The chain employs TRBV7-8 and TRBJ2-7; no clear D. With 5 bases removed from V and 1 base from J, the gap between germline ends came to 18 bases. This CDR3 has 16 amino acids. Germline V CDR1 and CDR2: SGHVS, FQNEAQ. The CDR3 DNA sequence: TGTGCCAGCAGCAAAAGGGCGGAGACCTGGTCCTACGAGCAGTACTTC. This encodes CASSKRAETWSYEQYF.

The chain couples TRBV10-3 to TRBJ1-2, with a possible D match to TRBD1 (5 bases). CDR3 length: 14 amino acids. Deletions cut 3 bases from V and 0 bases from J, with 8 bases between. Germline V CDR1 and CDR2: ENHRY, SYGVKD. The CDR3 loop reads CAISDRAANYGYTF. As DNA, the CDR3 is TGTGCCATCAGTGACAGGGCAGCTAACTATGGCTACACCTTC.

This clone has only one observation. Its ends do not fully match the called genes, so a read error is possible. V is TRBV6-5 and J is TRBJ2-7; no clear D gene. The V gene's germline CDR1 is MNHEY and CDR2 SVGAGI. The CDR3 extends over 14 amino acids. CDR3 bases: TGTGCCAGCAGTTACTCGACCGGTCCCTACGGGCAGTACTTC. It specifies CASSYSTGPYGQYF.

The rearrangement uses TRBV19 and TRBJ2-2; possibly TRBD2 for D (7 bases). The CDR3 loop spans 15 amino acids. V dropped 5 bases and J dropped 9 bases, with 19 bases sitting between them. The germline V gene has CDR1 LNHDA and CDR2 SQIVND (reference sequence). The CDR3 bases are TGTGCCAGTAGTTGGGGCGGGGGCCTAGAGAGGGAGCTGTTTTTT. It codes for CASSWGGGLERELFF.

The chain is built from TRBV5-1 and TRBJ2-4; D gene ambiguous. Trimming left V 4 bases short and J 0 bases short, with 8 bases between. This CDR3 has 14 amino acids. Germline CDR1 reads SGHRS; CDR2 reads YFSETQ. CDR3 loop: CASSQLEAKNIQYF. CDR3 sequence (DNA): TGCGCCAGCAGCCAGCTAGAAGCCAAAAACATTCAGTACTTC. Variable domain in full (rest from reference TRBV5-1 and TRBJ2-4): KAGVTQTPRYLIKTRGQQVTLSCSPISGHRSVSWYQQTPGQGLQFLFEYFSETQRNKGNFPGRFSGRQFSNSRSEMNVSTLELGDSALYLCASSQLEAKNIQYFGAGTRLSVL.

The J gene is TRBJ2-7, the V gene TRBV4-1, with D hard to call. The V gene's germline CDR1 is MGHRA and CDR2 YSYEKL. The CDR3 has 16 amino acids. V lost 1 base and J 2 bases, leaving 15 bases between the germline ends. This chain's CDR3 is CASSQGSLLEAYEQYF. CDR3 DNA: TGCGCCAGCAGCCAAGGGTCTTTGCTCGAGGCCTACGAGCAGTACTTC.

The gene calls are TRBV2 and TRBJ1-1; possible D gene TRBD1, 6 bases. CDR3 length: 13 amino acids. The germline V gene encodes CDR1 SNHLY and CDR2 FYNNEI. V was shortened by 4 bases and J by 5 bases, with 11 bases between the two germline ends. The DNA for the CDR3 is TGTGCCAGCAGTGGGGAAACAGGGACTGAAGCTTTCTTT. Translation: CASSGETGTEAFF.

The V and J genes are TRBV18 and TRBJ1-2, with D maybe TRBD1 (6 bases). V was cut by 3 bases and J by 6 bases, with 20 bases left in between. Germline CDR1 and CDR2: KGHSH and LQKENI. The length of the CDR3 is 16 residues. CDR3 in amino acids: CASSPSDEYRADGYTF. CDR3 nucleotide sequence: TGTGCCAGCTCACCCTCGGACGAATACAGGGCTGATGGCTACACCTTC.

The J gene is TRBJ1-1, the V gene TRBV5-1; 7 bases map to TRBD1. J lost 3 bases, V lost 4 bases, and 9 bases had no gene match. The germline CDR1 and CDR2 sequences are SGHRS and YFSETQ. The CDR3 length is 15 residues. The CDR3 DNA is TGCGCCAGCAGCCACCGACAGGGTTGGGACACTGAAGCTTTCTTT. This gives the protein CASSHRQGWDTEAFF.

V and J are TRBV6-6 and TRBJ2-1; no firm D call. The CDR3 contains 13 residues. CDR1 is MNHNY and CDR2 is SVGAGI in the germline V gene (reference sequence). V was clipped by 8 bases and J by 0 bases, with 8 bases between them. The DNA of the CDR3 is TGTGCCAGCGCGGAAAGCTCCTACAATGAGCAGTTCTTC. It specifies CASAESSYNEQFF.

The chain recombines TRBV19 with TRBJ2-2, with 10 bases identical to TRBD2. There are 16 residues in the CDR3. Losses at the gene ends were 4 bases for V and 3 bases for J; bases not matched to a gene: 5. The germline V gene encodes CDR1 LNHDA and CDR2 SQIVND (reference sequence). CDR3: CASSKGLAEDTGELFF. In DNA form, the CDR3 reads TGTGCCAGTAGTAAAGGACTAGCGGAAGACACCGGGGAGCTGTTTTTT.

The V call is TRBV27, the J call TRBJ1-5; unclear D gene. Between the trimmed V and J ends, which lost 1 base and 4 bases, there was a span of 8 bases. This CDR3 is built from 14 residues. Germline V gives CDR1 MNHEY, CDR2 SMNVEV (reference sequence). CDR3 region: CASSLWLGNQPQHF. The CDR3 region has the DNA TGTGCCAGCAGTTTATGGCTAGGGAATCAGCCCCAGCATTTT.

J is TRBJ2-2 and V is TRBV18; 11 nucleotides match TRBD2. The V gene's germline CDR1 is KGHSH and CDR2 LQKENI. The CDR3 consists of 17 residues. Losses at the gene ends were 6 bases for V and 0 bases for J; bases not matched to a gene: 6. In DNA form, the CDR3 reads TGTGCCAGCTCCCAGGAGACTAGCGGGGCGAACACCGGGGAGCTGTTTTTT. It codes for CASSQETSGANTGELFF. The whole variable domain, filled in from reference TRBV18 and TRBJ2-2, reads NAGVMQNPRHLVRRRGQEARLRCSPMKGHSHVYWYRQLPEEGLKFMVYLQKENIIDESGMPKERFSAEFPKEGPSILRIQQVVRGDSAAYFCASSQETSGANTGELFFGEGSRLTVL.

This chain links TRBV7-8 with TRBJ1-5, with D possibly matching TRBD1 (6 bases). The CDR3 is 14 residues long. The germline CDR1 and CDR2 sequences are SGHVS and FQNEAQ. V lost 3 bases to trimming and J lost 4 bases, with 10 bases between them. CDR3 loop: CASSLGAPNQPQHF. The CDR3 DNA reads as TGTGCCAGCAGCTTGGGGGCCCCAAATCAGCCCCAGCATTTT.

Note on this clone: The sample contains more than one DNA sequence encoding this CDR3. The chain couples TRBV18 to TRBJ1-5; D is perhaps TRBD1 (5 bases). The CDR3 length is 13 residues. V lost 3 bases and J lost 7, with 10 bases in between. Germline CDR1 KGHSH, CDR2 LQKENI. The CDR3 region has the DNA TGTGCCAGCTCACCGGGGCGGGACCAGCCCCAGCATTTT. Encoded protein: CASSPGRDQPQHF.

CDR3 loop: CASSPPGTGGYEQYF. The DNA of the CDR3 is TGTGCCAGCAGCCCCCCCGGGACAGGGGGCTACGAGCAGTACTTC. The rearrangement uses TRBV28 and TRBJ2-7; 11 bases line up with TRBD1. The germline V gene has CDR1 MDHEN and CDR2 SYDVKM. This CDR3 spans 15 amino acids. V gave up 6 bases and J gave up 3 bases; unmatched junction bases: 7.

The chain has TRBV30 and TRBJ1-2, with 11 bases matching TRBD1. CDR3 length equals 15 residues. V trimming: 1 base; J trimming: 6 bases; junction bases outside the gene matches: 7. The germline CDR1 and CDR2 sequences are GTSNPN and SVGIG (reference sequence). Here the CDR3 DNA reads TGTGCCTGGAGTGGGGACAGGGGGATCCCTGATGGCTACACCTTC. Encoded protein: CAWSGDRGIPDGYTF.

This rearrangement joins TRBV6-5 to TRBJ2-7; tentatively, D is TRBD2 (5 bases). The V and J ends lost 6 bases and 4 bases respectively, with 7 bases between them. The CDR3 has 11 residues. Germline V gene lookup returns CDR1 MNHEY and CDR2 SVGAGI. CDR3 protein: CASRRDYEQYF. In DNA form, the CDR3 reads TGTGCCAGCAGGAGGGATTACGAGCAGTACTTC.

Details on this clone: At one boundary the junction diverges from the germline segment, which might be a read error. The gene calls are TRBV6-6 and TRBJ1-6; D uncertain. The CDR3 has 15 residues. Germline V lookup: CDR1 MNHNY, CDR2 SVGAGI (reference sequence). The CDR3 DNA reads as TGTGCCGGCAGTTACTCCGTCAGGTCGAATTCACCCCTCCACTTT. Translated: CAGSYSVRSNSPLHF.

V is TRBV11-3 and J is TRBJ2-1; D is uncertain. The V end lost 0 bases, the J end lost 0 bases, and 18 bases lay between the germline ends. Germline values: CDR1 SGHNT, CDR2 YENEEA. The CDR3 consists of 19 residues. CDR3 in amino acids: CASSLESRSRLSSYNEQFF. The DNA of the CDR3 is TGTGCCAGCAGCTTAGAAAGTAGGTCGAGATTGAGCTCCTACAATGAGCAGTTCTTC.

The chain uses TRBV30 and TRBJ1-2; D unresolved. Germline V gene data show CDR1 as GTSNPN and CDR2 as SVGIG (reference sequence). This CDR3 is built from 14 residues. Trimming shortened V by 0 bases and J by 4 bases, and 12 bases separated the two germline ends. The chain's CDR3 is CAWSVRLRTYGYTF. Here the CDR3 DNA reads TGTGCCTGGAGTGTTAGGTTGCGGACCTATGGCTACACCTTC.

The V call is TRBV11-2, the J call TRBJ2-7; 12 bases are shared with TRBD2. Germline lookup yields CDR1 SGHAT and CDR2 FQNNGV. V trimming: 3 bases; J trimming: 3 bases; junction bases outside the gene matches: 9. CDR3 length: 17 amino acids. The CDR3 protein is CASSLTELAGGLYEQYF. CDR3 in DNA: TGTGCCAGCAGCTTGACCGAACTAGCGGGAGGACTCTACGAGCAGTACTTC.

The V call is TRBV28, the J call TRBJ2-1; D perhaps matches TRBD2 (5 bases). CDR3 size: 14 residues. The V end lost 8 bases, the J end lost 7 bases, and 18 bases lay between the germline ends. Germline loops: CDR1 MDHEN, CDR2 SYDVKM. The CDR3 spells CASLFPERPNEQFF. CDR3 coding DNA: TGTGCCAGCCTCTTCCCCGAGCGGCCTAATGAGCAGTTCTTC.

The CDR3 here is CASDSGRAPWSSYNEQFF. In nucleotides, the CDR3 is TGTGCCAGCGATAGCGGGAGGGCTCCGTGGAGCTCCTACAATGAGCAGTTCTTC. This chain uses TRBV2 with TRBJ2-1, with TRBD2 identical over 11 bases. There are 18 residues in the CDR3. CDR1 is SNHLY and CDR2 is FYNNEI in the germline V gene. After removal of 8 bases from V and 0 bases from J, the junction contained 12 bases not matched to a gene. The complete variable domain, with remaining parts taken from reference TRBV2 and TRBJ2-1, reads EPEVTQTPSHQVTQMGQEVILRCVPISNHLYFYWYRQILGQKVEFLVSFYNNEISEKSEIFDDQFSVERPDGSNFTLKIRSTKLEDSAMYFCASDSGRAPWSSYNEQFFGPGTRLTVL.

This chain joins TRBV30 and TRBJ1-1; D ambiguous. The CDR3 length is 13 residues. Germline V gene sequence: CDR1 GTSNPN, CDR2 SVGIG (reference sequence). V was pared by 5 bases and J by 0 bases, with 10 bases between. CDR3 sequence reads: CAWDRRMNTEAFF. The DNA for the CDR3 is TGTGCCTGGGACCGTAGGATGAACACTGAAGCTTTCTTT.

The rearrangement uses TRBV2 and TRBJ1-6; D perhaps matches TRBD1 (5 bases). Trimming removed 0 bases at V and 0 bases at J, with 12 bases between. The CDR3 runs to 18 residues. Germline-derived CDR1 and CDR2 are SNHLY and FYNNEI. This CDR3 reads CASSEAGVGRSYNSPLHF. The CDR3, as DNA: TGTGCCAGCAGTGAAGCGGGAGTGGGACGCTCCTATAATTCACCCCTCCACTTT.